The rows below give T cell receptor beta chains drawn from one sample of a study of T cells in Graves' hyperthyroidism and ophthalmopathy. TCRdb redid the calling of the multiplex PCR reads with MiXCR, one entry per CDR3 protein. This sample has nearly 600,000 distinct CDR3 sequences, with about 15% found just once. Sample: blood. These receptors were collected from a young woman with Graves' hyperthyroidism that later progressed to Graves' ophthalmopathy. The conserved cysteine and the conserved F or W are not part of the CDR3 here. Each record gives: J gene, V gene, D gene, CDR3 protein. A D gene is named only where the DNA matches it firmly.

TRBJ2-1,TRBV20-1,-,SAQGPLGNEQF
TRBJ2-7,TRBV20-1,TRBD2,SAPASGSYEQY
TRBJ2-1,TRBV11-2,TRBD2,ASSLVSLLAGGPGEQF
TRBJ2-6,TRBV28,-,ASSFNWGKRLSGANVLT
TRBJ1-6,TRBV18,TRBD1,ASSHDRDSPLH
TRBJ1-1,TRBV20-1,-,SASSGGEAF
TRBJ2-3,TRBV25-1,TRBD1,ASSDVKGAADTQY
TRBJ2-7,TRBV10-3,TRBD2,AISDLASGSSYEQY
TRBJ2-7,TRBV14,-,ASSQYGTRGDEQY
TRBJ1-1,TRBV6-2/TRBV6-3,-,ASSYSRSGGEAF
TRBJ2-1,TRBV6-1,TRBD1,ASGDREGHNEQF
TRBJ2-7,TRBV28,TRBD1,ASRSGQGNYEQY
TRBJ1-4,TRBV4-1,-,ASSQETGQYSSREKLF
TRBJ2-1,TRBV27,-,ASTGQSSYNEQF
TRBJ1-2,TRBV7-2,-,ASSLGWGGIYGYT
TRBJ2-3,TRBV7-9,TRBD1,ASSPPATGGDTQY
TRBJ2-7,TRBV20-1,TRBD2,SARESGGRPYEQY
TRBJ2-7,TRBV7-2,-,ASSSLAALEEQY
TRBJ1-6,TRBV2,-,ASSERSIQNNSPLH
TRBJ1-5,TRBV15,-,ATSSGTQPQH
TRBJ1-6,TRBV5-5,TRBD1,ASSSKTGGPSPLH
TRBJ2-1,TRBV15,TRBD2,ATQPPTSGRGWEQF
TRBJ2-3,TRBV7-9,TRBD1,ASSFVGTAHTDTQY
TRBJ2-1,TRBV20-1,TRBD1,SASSTGGANNEQF
TRBJ1-1,TRBV2,-,ASMQLTEAF
TRBJ2-7,TRBV6-2/TRBV6-3,TRBD2,ASSIPTSGYSYEQY
TRBJ2-1,TRBV18,-,ASSPPVGESYNEQF
TRBJ2-3,TRBV7-8,TRBD2,ASSLVASGIPDTQY
TRBJ2-1,TRBV7-3,-,ASSLSSASSYNEQF
TRBJ1-1,TRBV24-1,-,ATSDPDGGSGAF
TRBJ2-2,TRBV19,-,ASSLQNTGELF
TRBJ2-3,TRBV2,-,ASSDKDTQY
TRBJ2-3,TRBV14,TRBD2,ASSQGTSASSTDTQY
TRBJ1-1,TRBV12-3/TRBV12-4,TRBD1,ASKAGTGSTEAF
TRBJ2-1,TRBV11-2,-,ASSLSSGYNEQF
TRBJ1-5,TRBV4-1,-,ASSQDESQPQH
TRBJ2-7,TRBV10-3,-,AISESTGTRYEQY
TRBJ2-5,TRBV18,-,ASSPLGGTVQETQY
TRBJ1-6,TRBV3-1,TRBD1,ASSQDVQGGSPLH
TRBJ2-7,TRBV12-3/TRBV12-4,-,ASSLFQEVFYEQY
TRBJ1-1,TRBV19,-,ASSIRLQMNTEAF
TRBJ2-3,TRBV9,-,ASSIEGSGDTQY
TRBJ2-7,TRBV20-1,-,SARDMRGPPDEQY
TRBJ1-5,TRBV28,-,ASSFRQGYQAQH
TRBJ2-3,TRBV24-1,TRBD2,ATSDQGLQMGDTQY
TRBJ2-1,TRBV11-2,-,ASSIEVWDNEQF
TRBJ2-3,TRBV20-1,TRBD2,SARDLSGRDTQY
TRBJ2-7,TRBV6-1,TRBD1,ASSRPVGQGRREQY
TRBJ2-3,TRBV11-2,-,ASSPPPPPRFSADTQY
TRBJ2-3,TRBV20-1,-,SARGAASGARADTQY
TRBJ2-1,TRBV7-3,TRBD2,ASSPGAGAFGGEQF
TRBJ2-5,TRBV29-1,-,SVGRGSAGETQY
TRBJ1-2,TRBV12-3/TRBV12-4,TRBD1,ASSGPGTGGSGSSYGYT
TRBJ2-1,TRBV28,TRBD2,ASSSHWTSGRQAYNEQF
TRBJ2-1,TRBV12-3/TRBV12-4,-,ASRTPGHNNEQF
TRBJ2-7,TRBV27,TRBD2,ASSNRASGLYEQY
TRBJ2-7,TRBV29-1,-,SVTRQSYEQY